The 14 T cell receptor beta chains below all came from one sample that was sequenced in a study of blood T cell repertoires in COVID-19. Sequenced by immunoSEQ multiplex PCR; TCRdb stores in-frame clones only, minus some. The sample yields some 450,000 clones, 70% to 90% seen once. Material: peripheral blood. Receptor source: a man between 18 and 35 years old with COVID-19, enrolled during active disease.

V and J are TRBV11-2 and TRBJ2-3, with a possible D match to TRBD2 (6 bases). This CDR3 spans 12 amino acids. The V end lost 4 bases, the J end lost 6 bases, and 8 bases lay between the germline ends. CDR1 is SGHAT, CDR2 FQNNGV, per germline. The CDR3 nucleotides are TGTGCCAGCAGCTCGGGGGAGGATACGCAGTATTTT. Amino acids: CASSSGEDTQYF.

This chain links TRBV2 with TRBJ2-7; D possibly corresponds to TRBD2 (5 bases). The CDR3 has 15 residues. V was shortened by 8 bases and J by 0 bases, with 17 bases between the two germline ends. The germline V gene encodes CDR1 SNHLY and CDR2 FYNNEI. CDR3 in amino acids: CASQPLPGSSYEQYF. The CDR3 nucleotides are TGTGCCAGCCAACCTTTACCGGGGAGCTCCTACGAGCAGTACTTC.

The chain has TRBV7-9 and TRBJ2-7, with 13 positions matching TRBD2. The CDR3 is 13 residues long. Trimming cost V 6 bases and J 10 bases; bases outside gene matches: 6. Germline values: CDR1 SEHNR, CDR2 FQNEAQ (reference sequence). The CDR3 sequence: CASSRGLAGLQYF. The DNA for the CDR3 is TGTGCCAGCAGTCGGGGACTAGCGGGGCTTCAGTACTTC.

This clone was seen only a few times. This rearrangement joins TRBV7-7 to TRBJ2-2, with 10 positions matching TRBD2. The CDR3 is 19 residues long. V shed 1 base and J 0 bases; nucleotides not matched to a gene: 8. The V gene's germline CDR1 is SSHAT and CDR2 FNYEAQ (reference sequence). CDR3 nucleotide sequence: TGTGCCAGCAGCTTAGTTTTTAGCGGGGGGCACCCGAACACCGGGGAGCTGTTTTTT. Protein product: CASSLVFSGGHPNTGELFF.

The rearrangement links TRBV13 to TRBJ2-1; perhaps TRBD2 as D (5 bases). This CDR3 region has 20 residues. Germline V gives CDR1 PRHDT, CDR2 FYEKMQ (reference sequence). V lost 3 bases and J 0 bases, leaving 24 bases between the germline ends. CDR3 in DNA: TGTGCCAGCAGCTTTACGCTGGCGGGTGGGAGCTTCAACTCCTACAATGAGCAGTTCTTC. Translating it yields CASSFTLAGGSFNSYNEQFF.

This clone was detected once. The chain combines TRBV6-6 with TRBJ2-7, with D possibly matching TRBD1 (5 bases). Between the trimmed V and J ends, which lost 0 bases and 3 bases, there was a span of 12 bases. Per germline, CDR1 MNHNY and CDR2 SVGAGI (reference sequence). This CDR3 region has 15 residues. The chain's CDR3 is CASSYSRQGGYEQYF. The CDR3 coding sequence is TGTGCCAGCAGTTACTCGAGGCAGGGTGGCTACGAGCAGTACTTC.

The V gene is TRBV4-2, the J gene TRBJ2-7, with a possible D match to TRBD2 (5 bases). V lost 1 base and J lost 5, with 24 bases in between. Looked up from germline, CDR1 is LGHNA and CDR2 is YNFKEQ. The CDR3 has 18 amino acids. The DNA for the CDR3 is TGTGCCAGCAGCCAAGTTTCGGCGGCCCATGCGGGCCCAAACGAGCAGTACTTC. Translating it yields CASSQVSAAHAGPNEQYF.

CDR3 sequence reads: CATRLAGSNEQFF. The CDR3 region has the DNA TGTGCCACCAGACTTGCAGGGTCCAATGAGCAGTTCTTC. This chain connects TRBV24-1 to TRBJ2-1; a weak D match, TRBD1 (5 bases). The CDR3 runs to 13 residues. V dropped 7 bases and J dropped 6 bases, with 12 bases sitting between them. Germline loops: CDR1 KGHDR, CDR2 SFDVKD.

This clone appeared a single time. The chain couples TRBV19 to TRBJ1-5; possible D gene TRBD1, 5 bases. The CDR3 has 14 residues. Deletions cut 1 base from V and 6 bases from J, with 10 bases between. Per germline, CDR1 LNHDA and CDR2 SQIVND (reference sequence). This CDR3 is CASSIGRGGQPQHF. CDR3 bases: TGTGCCAGTAGTATAGGAAGGGGTGGTCAGCCCCAGCATTTT.

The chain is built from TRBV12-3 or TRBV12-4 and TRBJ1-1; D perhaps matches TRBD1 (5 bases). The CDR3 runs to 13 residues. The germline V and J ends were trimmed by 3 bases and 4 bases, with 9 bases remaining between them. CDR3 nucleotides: TGTGCCAGCAGTTTGTCAAGGGGCACTGAAGCTTTCTTT. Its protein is CASSLSRGTEAFF.

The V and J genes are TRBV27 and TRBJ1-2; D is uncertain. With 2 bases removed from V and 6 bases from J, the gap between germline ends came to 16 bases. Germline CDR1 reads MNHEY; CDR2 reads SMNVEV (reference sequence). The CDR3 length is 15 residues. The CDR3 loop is CASSLRREGRHGYTF. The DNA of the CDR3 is TGTGCCAGCAGTTTAAGAAGGGAGGGCAGGCATGGCTACACCTTC.

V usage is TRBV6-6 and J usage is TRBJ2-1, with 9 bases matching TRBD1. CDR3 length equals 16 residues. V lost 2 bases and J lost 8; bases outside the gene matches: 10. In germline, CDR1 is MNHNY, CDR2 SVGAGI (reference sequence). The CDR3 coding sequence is TGTGCCAGCAGTTACATCGGGACAGGGTTCGGCTATGAGCAGTTCTTC. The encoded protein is CASSYIGTGFGYEQFF.

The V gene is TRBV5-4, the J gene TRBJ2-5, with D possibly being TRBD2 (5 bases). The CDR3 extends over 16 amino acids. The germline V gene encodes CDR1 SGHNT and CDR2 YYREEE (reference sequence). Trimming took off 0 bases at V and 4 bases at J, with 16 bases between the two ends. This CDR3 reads CASSLVPSSGPETQYF. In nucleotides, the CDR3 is TGTGCCAGCAGCTTGGTCCCTAGCTCAGGTCCAGAGACCCAGTACTTC.

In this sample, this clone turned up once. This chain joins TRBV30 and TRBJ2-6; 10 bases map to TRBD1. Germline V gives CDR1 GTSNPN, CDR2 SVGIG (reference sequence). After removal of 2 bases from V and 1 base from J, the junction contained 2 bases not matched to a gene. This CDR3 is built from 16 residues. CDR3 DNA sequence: TGTGCCTGGAGTTGGGGACAGGGGTCTGGGGCCAACGTCCTGACTTTC. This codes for CAWSWGQGSGANVLTF.